This TCR beta chain was documented in a study of cytomegalovirus exposure and HLA in healthy donors. On the study more broadly: The same platform was used for the 130 or so validation repertoires as for the approximately 720 first-cohort repertoires, as reported in a later analysis.

As concerns this clone: The target antigen is unknown.

Looked up from germline, CDR1 is SGHRS and CDR2 is YFSETQ. V shed 6 bases, J shed 7 bases, and the junction held 13 bases outside the gene matches. The CDR3 consists of 16 residues. Study findings and constraints: It was confirmed in vitro that a few of the CMV-associated chains were specific for CMV antigens.

The method was immunoSEQ multiplex PCR; TCRdb's version includes in-frame clones alone and lacks a portion of them. The sample holds 130,000 to 150,000 clones; approximately 89% are singletons and the top ten take 0.6% to 0.85%. The sequenced sample consisted of PBMCs. The V call is TRBV5-1, the J call TRBJ2-1; 10 bases line up with TRBD2. The clonotype was recovered from a man aged 18 to 29 in good health and CMV-seronegative. CDR3 nucleotides: TGCGCCAGCAACAACCACCCAAGCGGGAGGGGGAATGAGCAGTTCTTC. Protein sequence: CASNNHPSGRGNEQFF.